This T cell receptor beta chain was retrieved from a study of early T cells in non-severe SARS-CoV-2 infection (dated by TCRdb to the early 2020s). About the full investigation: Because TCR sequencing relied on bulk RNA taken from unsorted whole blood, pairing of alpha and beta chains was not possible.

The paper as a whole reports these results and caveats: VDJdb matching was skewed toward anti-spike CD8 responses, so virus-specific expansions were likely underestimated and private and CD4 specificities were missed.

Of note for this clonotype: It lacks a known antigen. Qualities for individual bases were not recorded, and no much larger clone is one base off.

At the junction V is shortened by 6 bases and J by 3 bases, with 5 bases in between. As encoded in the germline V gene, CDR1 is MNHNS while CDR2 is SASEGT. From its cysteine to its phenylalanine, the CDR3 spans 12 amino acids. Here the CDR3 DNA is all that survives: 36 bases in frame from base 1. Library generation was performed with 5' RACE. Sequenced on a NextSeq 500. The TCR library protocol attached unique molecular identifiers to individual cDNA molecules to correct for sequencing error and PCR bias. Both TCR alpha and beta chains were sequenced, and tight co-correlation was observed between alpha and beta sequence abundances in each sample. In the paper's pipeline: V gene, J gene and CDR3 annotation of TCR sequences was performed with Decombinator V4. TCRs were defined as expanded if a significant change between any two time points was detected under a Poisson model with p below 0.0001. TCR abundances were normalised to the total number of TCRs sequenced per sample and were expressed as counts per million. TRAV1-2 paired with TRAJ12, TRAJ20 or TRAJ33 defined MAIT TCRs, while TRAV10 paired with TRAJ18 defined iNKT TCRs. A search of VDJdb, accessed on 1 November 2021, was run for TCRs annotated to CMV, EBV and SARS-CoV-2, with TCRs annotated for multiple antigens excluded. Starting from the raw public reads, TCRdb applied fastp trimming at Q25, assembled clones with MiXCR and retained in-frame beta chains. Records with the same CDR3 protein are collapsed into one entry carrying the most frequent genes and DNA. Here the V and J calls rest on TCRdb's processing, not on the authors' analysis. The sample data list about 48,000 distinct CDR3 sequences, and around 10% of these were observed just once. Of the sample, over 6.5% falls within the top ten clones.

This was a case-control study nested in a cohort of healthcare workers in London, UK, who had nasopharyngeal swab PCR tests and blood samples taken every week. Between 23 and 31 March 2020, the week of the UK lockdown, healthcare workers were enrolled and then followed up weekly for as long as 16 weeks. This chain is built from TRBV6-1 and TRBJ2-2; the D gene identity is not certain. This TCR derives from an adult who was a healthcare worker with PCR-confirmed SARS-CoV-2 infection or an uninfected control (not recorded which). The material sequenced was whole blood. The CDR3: CASRLDTGELFF. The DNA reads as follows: TGTGCCAGCAGATTAGACACCGGGGAGCTGTTTTTT.